A selection of T cell receptor beta chains follows, all from one sample in a study of Ad26.COV2.S vaccination and SARS-CoV-2 variants. The data were produced by immunoSEQ multiplex PCR, yet TCRdb's version contains in-frame clones alone and is incomplete. The sample has 300,000 to 350,000 clones; roughly 90% are singletons. This specimen consisted of peripheral blood, obtained in a trial of Ad26.COV2.S vaccine versus placebo. The source is a person between 18 and 60 years old who received the Ad26.COV2.S COVID-19 vaccine or a placebo. Each CDR3 is given with its conserved first and last residue. A D gene is named only where the DNA matches it firmly. Some rows have no size entry. The others give once, few or many, or a class for an expanded clone.

CDR3 DNA	CDR3 protein	D gene	J gene	clone size	V gene
TGTGCCAGCAGTGAGTCGCGGAACACCGGGGAGCTGTTTTTT	CASSESRNTGELFF	-	TRBJ2-2	once	TRBV6-1
TGTGCCAGCAGTAATACAGGGTTCCCAGATGGCTACACCTTC	CASSNTGFPDGYTF	-	TRBJ1-2	-	TRBV6-5
TGTGCCAGCAGCTTACTCGGGACAACTCATGGCCCAGAAGCTTTCTTT	CASSLLGTTHGPEAFF	-	TRBJ1-1	-	TRBV7-9
TGTGCCAGCAGCCAAACCTCGCTAGCGGGAGTTAAGGGGCAGTTCTTC	CASSQTSLAGVKGQFF	TRBD2	TRBJ2-1	-	TRBV3-1/TRBV3-2
TGTGCCAGTACAGGGGGCGTTCGGGACACCGGGGAGCTGTTTTTT	CASTGGVRDTGELFF	TRBD1	TRBJ2-2	-	TRBV6-5
TGCGCCAGCAGCCAGTTTAGGGGAGCTGAAGCTTTCTTT	CASSQFRGAEAFF	-	TRBJ1-1	-	TRBV4-3
TGTGCCACCAGCCCTGATTCAACTAATGAAAAACTGTTTTTT	CATSPDSTNEKLFF	-	TRBJ1-4	-	TRBV15
TGTGCCAGCAGTTTTGAGGTGTCCACTGAAGCTTTCTTT	CASSFEVSTEAFF	-	TRBJ1-1	-	TRBV6-5
TGCAGCGTTGTCTTTAGCCACAATGAGCAGTTCTTC	CSVVFSHNEQFF	-	TRBJ2-1	-	TRBV29-1
TGTGCCACCAGCAGAGATCGACAGATCTCTGGAAACACCATATATTTT	CATSRDRQISGNTIYF	-	TRBJ1-3	-	TRBV15
TGCAGCGGCCGGACAGGGAAGAACACCGGGGAGCTGTTTTTT	CSGRTGKNTGELFF	TRBD1	TRBJ2-2	-	TRBV29-1
TGTGCCAGCAGGATCCGTAGCCCCTCTAGGATGTCAGATACGCAGTATTTT	CASRIRSPSRMSDTQYF	-	TRBJ2-3	-	TRBV2
TGTGCCAGCAGCGACTTTGGGATCGGGGAGCTGTTTTTT	CASSDFGIGELFF	-	TRBJ2-2	-	TRBV5-4
TGTGCCAGCAGCTTGATACCCGGGACTAGCGGGGGACCCACCGGGGAGCTGTTTTTT	CASSLIPGTSGGPTGELFF	TRBD2	TRBJ2-2	-	TRBV7-2
TGTGCCACGGGGCGGCCCCCGAACACTGAAGCTTTCTTT	CATGRPPNTEAFF	-	TRBJ1-1	-	TRBV6-5
TGTGCCAGCAGCCCCTGGACAGGGTATGGCTACACCTTC	CASSPWTGYGYTF	TRBD1	TRBJ1-2	-	TRBV13
TGTGCCAGCAGTTGGGATAACACCGGGGAGCTGTTTTTT	CASSWDNTGELFF	-	TRBJ2-2	once	TRBV2
TGCGCCAGCAGCCCACGGACCTTCGAGGGTACTGAAGCTTTCTTT	CASSPRTFEGTEAFF	-	TRBJ1-1	-	TRBV4-1
TGCGCCAGCAGCGTCCGACAGATTTTATACGGGGAGCTGTTTTTT	CASSVRQILYGELFF	-	TRBJ2-2	few	TRBV5-1
TGTGCCAGCAGCTTTGGTTTGTTTCGGCGGACCGCGGATCACGGCACAGATACGCAGTATTTT	CASSFGLFRRTADHGTDTQYF	-	TRBJ2-3	-	TRBV7-8
TGTGCCATCAGTGATCCTGATTTTAATTCACCCCTCCACTTT	CAISDPDFNSPLHF	-	TRBJ1-6	-	TRBV10-3
TGTGCCAGCAGCTTAGATCTCTACAGCTCCTACAATGAGCAGTTCTTC	CASSLDLYSSYNEQFF	-	TRBJ2-1	-	TRBV11-3
TGTGCCAGCAGTTTGGGGGGATTGAATGAAGCTTTCTTT	CASSLGGLNEAFF	-	TRBJ1-1	-	TRBV27
TGTGCCAGCAGCAATCGGGACCCCACAGATACGCAGTATTTT	CASSNRDPTDTQYF	-	TRBJ2-3	-	TRBV9
TGTGCCACCAGCGGTGACGGAGATACGCAGTATTTT	CATSGDGDTQYF	-	TRBJ2-3	-	TRBV15
TGTGCCAGCAGCTTAGAGGGGGAGGGGGCGAGCGGCTACACCTTC	CASSLEGEGASGYTF	TRBD1	TRBJ1-2	-	TRBV7-9
TGTGCCAGCAGCCAACAAGAGAGGGAGACCCAGTACTTC	CASSQQERETQYF	-	TRBJ2-5	once	TRBV11-3
TGTGCCAGCAGCTTGTGGGTGGATGAGCAGTTCTTC	CASSLWVDEQFF	-	TRBJ2-1	-	TRBV5-5
TGTGCCAGCAGTGACTCTCACAGCGGGGGGACCTACAATGAGCAGTTCTTC	CASSDSHSGGTYNEQFF	TRBD2	TRBJ2-1	-	TRBV6-4
TGCGCCAGCAGCTTGGTGGCAGGGACCTTAGAAAAACTGTTTTTT	CASSLVAGTLEKLFF	-	TRBJ1-4	-	TRBV5-1
TGTGCCAGCAGTTTTACCACAGCCAACACTGAAGCTTTCTTT	CASSFTTANTEAFF	-	TRBJ1-1	-	TRBV6-5
TGTGCCTGGAGCCCTCAGGGTCAGGGCTACACCTTC	CAWSPQGQGYTF	-	TRBJ1-2	-	TRBV30
TGCGCCAGCAGCTTTTCAGGGGTAGCGGGCCTTTACGAGCAGTACTTC	CASSFSGVAGLYEQYF	-	TRBJ2-7	-	TRBV5-1
TGTGCCAGCAGTTCCTGGAAATTGGACAGGGATGACAATCAGCCCCAGCATTTT	CASSSWKLDRDDNQPQHF	TRBD1	TRBJ1-5	-	TRBV27
TGTGCCAGCAGCTTAGGGGGCCGTTCACCCCTCCACTTT	CASSLGGRSPLHF	-	TRBJ1-6	many	TRBV7-2
TGTGCCAGCAGCGGTATATTCGGGGGGCAGCCCCAGCATTTT	CASSGIFGGQPQHF	-	TRBJ1-5	-	TRBV3-1/TRBV3-2
TGCGCCAGCAGCCCACGCCAAGGGAGGCGGCCTGGAAACGCTAACTATGGCTACACCTTC	CASSPRQGRRPGNANYGYTF	-	TRBJ1-2	-	TRBV4-1
TGTGCCAGCAGCTGGGGGACAACTACTGAAGCTTTCTTT	CASSWGTTTEAFF	-	TRBJ1-1	once	TRBV5-8
TGTGCCAGCAGCCCAGATTACAACAGGGGGCCTCTATGGAATTCACCCCTCCACTTT	CASSPDYNRGPLWNSPLHF	TRBD1	TRBJ1-6	-	TRBV14
TGTGCCAGCAGCTTAGCTCGGGTACAGCGGGGAGGGAAGGACAATGAGCAGTTCTTC	CASSLARVQRGGKDNEQFF	TRBD2	TRBJ2-1	-	TRBV7-8
TGTGCCAGCAGTGGAGGGGACTTACTTAACTATGGCTACACCTTC	CASSGGDLLNYGYTF	-	TRBJ1-2	-	TRBV28
TGTGCCAGCAGCCCTCAGAACAGGGAGACCCAGTACTTC	CASSPQNRETQYF	-	TRBJ2-5	-	TRBV7-9